A selection of T cell receptor beta chains follows, all from one sample in a study of CD8 T cells in Susac syndrome. TCRdb redid the calling of the immunoSEQ multiplex PCR reads with MiXCR, one entry per CDR3 protein. Of some 140,000 distinct CDR3 sequences listed, more than 85% were seen once; the top ten hold about 0.18%. Sequencing was performed on CD8+ T cells from PBMCs. The source of these receptors is a human donor with Susac syndrome. Both conserved end residues are part of each CDR3. A D gene is named only where the DNA matches it firmly. Clone sizes are given selectively: once, few, many, or a class where the clone is expanded.

V,J,size,D,DNA,CDR3
TRBV29-1,TRBJ1-1,.,.,TGCAGCGTTGTAGGGATCCGGGACAACAATGGAGGAGCTTTCTTT,CSVVGIRDNNGGAFF
TRBV2,TRBJ1-1,.,.,TGTGCCAGCAAACTTGGTGAAGCTTTCTTT,CASKLGEAFF
TRBV14,TRBJ2-3,.,.,TGTGCCAGCAGCCAAGAGACAAGTATCACAGATACGCAGTATTTT,CASSQETSITDTQYF
TRBV28,TRBJ1-5,.,.,TGTGCCAGCAGTTTATCAGAGGGGGTTGGACATCAGCCCCAGCATTTT,CASSLSEGVGHQPQHF
TRBV9,TRBJ2-5,.,TRBD1,TGTGCCAGCAGCCCAGGGACAGGGGCTGAAGAGACCCAGTACTTC,CASSPGTGAEETQYF
TRBV21-1,TRBJ1-1,.,.,TGTGCCAGCAGCAAAAAAGGATGGGCTTTCTTT,CASSKKGWAFF
TRBV28,TRBJ2-7,.,.,TGTGCCAGCAGTAATCAGGGTTATCCCTACGAGCAGTACTTC,CASSNQGYPYEQYF
TRBV5-1,TRBJ2-5,.,.,TGCGCCAGCGAGGGAGAGCTCCAAGAGACCCAGTACTTC,CASEGELQETQYF
TRBV20-1,TRBJ1-1,.,.,TGCAGTGCTAGACCGTTGGAGATGAACACTGAAGCTTTCTTT,CSARPLEMNTEAFF
TRBV18,TRBJ2-5,.,.,TGTGCCAGCTCACCGTTGGCGACCACGGAGACCCAGTACTTC,CASSPLATTETQYF
TRBV30,TRBJ1-1,.,.,TGTGCCTGGAGTGTCAGACCCGAAGCTTTCTTT,CAWSVRPEAFF
TRBV4-2,TRBJ1-1,.,.,TGTGCCAGCAGCCCCGGCAGAGAGAACACTGAAGCTTTCTTT,CASSPGRENTEAFF
TRBV28,TRBJ2-3,.,.,TGTGCCAGCCCGAAAAGACAGGACCATATCAGAAGCACAGATACGCAGTATTTT,CASPKRQDHIRSTDTQYF
TRBV13,TRBJ1-1,.,TRBD1,TGTGCCAGCAGCATACAGGGGGCTGAAGCTTTCTTT,CASSIQGAEAFF
TRBV5-1,TRBJ2-7,.,TRBD1,TGCGCCAGCAGCCCACGTTTAGACAGGGGAACGTACGAGCAGTACTTC,CASSPRLDRGTYEQYF
TRBV27,TRBJ2-7,.,.,TGTGCCAGCAGTTTTAATCAGGGATTCTACGAGCAGTACTTC,CASSFNQGFYEQYF
TRBV2,TRBJ2-1,.,.,TGTGCCACTATTGGGGGGAATGAGCAGTTCTTC,CATIGGNEQFF
TRBV6-1,TRBJ2-4,.,TRBD2,TGTGCAAGTAGCGGGACATTGAACATTCAGTACTTC,CASSGTLNIQYF
TRBV7-9,TRBJ1-1,.,.,TGTGCCAGCAGCTTAAGCTTGGGGGCGGACACTGAAGCTTTCTTT,CASSLSLGADTEAFF
TRBV6-5,TRBJ1-4,.,.,TGTGCCAGCAGTTTAGGGGGGCTGCAAAAACTGTTTTTT,CASSLGGLQKLFF
TRBV5-4,TRBJ2-1,.,TRBD1,TGTGCCAGCAGCCAGGACAGGGGGCCTAATGAGCAGTTCTTC,CASSQDRGPNEQFF
TRBV28,TRBJ2-3,.,TRBD1,TGTGCCAGCACCCCGACCGGGACAGGATGGTATTTT,CASTPTGTGWYF
TRBV6-5,TRBJ2-7,.,.,TGTGCCAGCACAGGGGCGAACCTGGTATCCTACGAGCAGTACTTC,CASTGANLVSYEQYF
TRBV13,TRBJ1-3,.,.,TGTGCCAGCAGCTTTGGGGAGGCGCCGGCCCCAGGAAACACCATATATTTT,CASSFGEAPAPGNTIYF
TRBV6-2/TRBV6-3,TRBJ2-6,.,.,TGTGCCAGCGATGACTTTGGGGCCAACGTCCTGACTTTC,CASDDFGANVLTF
TRBV11-1,TRBJ2-5,.,.,TGTGCCAGCAGCTTCCCAGGGACAACACAAGAGACCCAGTACTTC,CASSFPGTTQETQYF
TRBV4-1,TRBJ1-2,.,.,TGCGCCAGCAGCCAAGGACACGGGGGCTATGGCTACACCTTC,CASSQGHGGYGYTF
TRBV2,TRBJ1-1,.,.,TGTGCCAGCAGTCAGGGGTTTGAAGCTTTCTTT,CASSQGFEAFF
TRBV9,TRBJ2-5,.,TRBD2,TGTGCCAGCAGCGTAGGCGGGAGCGGGGAGACCCAGTACTTC,CASSVGGSGETQYF
TRBV20-1,TRBJ2-1,.,.,TGCAGTGCTAGAGTGCCGGAGTTGGTCCTCAATGAGCAGTTCTTC,CSARVPELVLNEQFF
TRBV19,TRBJ1-5,.,.,TGTGCCAGTCTTAGGACGGCAGGAGATGTGCCCCAGCATTTT,CASLRTAGDVPQHF
TRBV12-3/TRBV12-4,TRBJ1-1,.,.,TGTGCCAGCAGTGGAGAGATGAACACTGAAGCTTTCTTT,CASSGEMNTEAFF
TRBV3-1,TRBJ1-1,.,.,TGTGCCAGCAGCCAAGACCAGGGGCTGAACACTGAAGCTTTCTTT,CASSQDQGLNTEAFF
TRBV12-3/TRBV12-4,TRBJ2-5,.,.,TGTGCCAGCAGTCTGATAAGAGGGGCTCGGGAGACCCAGTACTTC,CASSLIRGARETQYF
TRBV15,TRBJ2-5,.,TRBD2,TGTGCCACCAGGCCTAGCGGGAGAGGCCCCCAAGAGACCCAGTACTTC,CATRPSGRGPQETQYF
TRBV20-1,TRBJ2-3,.,.,TGCAGTCCTGTCGGGTTGTCGTCTGGCACAGATACGCAGTATTTT,CSPVGLSSGTDTQYF
TRBV20-1,TRBJ2-1,.,TRBD2,TGCAGTGCTAGTGAAGGACTAGCGTTGAGCTCCTACAATGAGCAGTTCTTC,CSASEGLALSSYNEQFF
TRBV4-1,TRBJ1-1,.,.,TGCGCCAGCAGCCAAGGACAGGAGATGAACACTGAAGCTTTCTTT,CASSQGQEMNTEAFF
TRBV4-1,TRBJ2-7,once,TRBD2,TGCGCCAGCAGCCATGGCACCGGGACTAGCGGTTACGAGCAGTACTTC,CASSHGTGTSGYEQYF
TRBV28,TRBJ2-7,.,.,TGTGCCAGCAGTTTCTGTTGGGGGGTCGACTGCGAGCAGTACTTC,CASSFCWGVDCEQYF
TRBV7-8,TRBJ2-7,.,.,TGTGCCAGCAGCTTAGCGCAGGGTAGCGGAGGCGTTGTGCAGTACTTC,CASSLAQGSGGVVQYF
TRBV4-1,TRBJ2-1,.,.,TGCGCCAGCAGCCAAGCCCGGGACTTCACCTTGGGGCAGTTCTTC,CASSQARDFTLGQFF
TRBV3-1,TRBJ1-2,once,TRBD1,TGTGCCAGCAGCCAAGGGGACAGACCTCACTATGGCTACACCTTC,CASSQGDRPHYGYTF
TRBV13,TRBJ2-2,once,TRBD1,TGTGCCAGCAGCTTAGCCCGACAGGGGCGGACCGGGGAGCTGTTTTTT,CASSLARQGRTGELFF
TRBV5-5,TRBJ2-3,.,.,TGTGCCAGCAGCTTGGGACAGCTGAGCACAGATACGCAGTATTTT,CASSLGQLSTDTQYF
TRBV20-1,TRBJ1-4,.,.,TGCAGTGCTAGAGAAGGGATCATGACTAATGAAAAACTGTTTTTT,CSAREGIMTNEKLFF
TRBV9,TRBJ1-2,.,.,TGTGCCAGCAGCGTAGAAAACAGCGCGGATGGCTACACCTTC,CASSVENSADGYTF
TRBV28,TRBJ2-7,.,.,TGTGCCAGCAGTTTGGGTCCCAGCTCCTACGAGCAGTACTTC,CASSLGPSSYEQYF
TRBV13,TRBJ1-1,.,.,TGTGCCAGCAGTTCCACAGGGTTTGAAGCTTTCTTT,CASSSTGFEAFF
TRBV4-1,TRBJ1-5,.,.,TGCGCCAGCAGCCAAGTCTGGACATCAGATCAGCCCCAGCATTTT,CASSQVWTSDQPQHF
TRBV9,TRBJ2-2,.,.,TGTGCCAGCAGCCGGGTCACGGGGTCGGAGCTGTTTTTT,CASSRVTGSELFF
TRBV10-3,TRBJ2-2,.,TRBD1,TGTGCCATCAGTGAGTCAGTAGGGACAGGGCACACCGGGGAGCTGTTTTTT,CAISESVGTGHTGELFF
TRBV12-3/TRBV12-4,TRBJ1-2,.,.,TGTGCCAGCAGCACTCATCCTACGACGAGTTATGGCTACACCTTC,CASSTHPTTSYGYTF
TRBV4-1,TRBJ2-7,.,TRBD2,TGCGCCAGCAGCCAAGATCCCCGCGGACTAGCGGCTACCTACGAGCAGTACTTC,CASSQDPRGLAATYEQYF
TRBV30,TRBJ1-5,once,.,TGTGCCTGGAGTGAGGGACGACATAGCAATCAGCCCCAGCATTTT,CAWSEGRHSNQPQHF